This note documents a single T cell receptor beta chain sequence. Its cognate antigen is unknown. Other DNA sequences in this sample translate to the same CDR3. Assay execution took place at the deep level. The protocol was immunoSEQ multiplex PCR, while the TCRdb copy is restricted to in-frame clones and leaves out a portion. The sample contains over a million clones, 75% to 85% of which appear only once. The data derive from a study of shared clonotypes between healthy human individuals. V was cut by 5 bases and J by 4 bases, with 6 bases left in between. The CDR3 consists of 10 residues. Per the germline V gene, CDR1 is DFQATT and CDR2 is SNEGSKA (reference sequence). Notes on the study in general: Incompleteness in sorted-subset sequencing, despite large depth, was shown by rarefaction.

The source of this sequence is a man between 18 and 35 years old in good health. Some clones in this sample may be carry-over from other donors' samples. The sequenced sample was memory CD4+ T cells from PBMCs. Described subset: CD45RA-negative fraction. This sequence joins TRBV20-1 and TRBJ2-7; D gene uncertain. For the CDR3, the DNA is TGCAGTGCTGGGGATTACGAGCAGTACTTC. Amino acid sequence: CSAGDYEQYF.